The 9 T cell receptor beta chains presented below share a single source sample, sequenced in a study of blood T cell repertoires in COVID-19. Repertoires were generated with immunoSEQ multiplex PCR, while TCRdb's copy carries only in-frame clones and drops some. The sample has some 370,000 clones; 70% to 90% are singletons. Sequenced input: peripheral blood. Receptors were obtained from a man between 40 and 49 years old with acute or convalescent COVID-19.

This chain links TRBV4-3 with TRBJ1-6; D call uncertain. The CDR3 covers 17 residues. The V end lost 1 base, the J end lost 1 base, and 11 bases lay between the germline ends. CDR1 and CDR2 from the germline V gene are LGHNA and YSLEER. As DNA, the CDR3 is TGCGCCAGCAGCCAAGCCACCCCTAAGTCCTATAATTCACCCCTCCACTTT. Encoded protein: CASSQATPKSYNSPLHF.

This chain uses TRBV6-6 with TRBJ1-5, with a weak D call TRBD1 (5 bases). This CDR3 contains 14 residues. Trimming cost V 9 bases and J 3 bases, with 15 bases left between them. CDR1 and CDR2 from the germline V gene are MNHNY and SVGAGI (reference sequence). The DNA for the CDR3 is TGTGCCAGTACCCAAACAGGACCCAATCAGCCCCAGCATTTT. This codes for CASTQTGPNQPQHF.

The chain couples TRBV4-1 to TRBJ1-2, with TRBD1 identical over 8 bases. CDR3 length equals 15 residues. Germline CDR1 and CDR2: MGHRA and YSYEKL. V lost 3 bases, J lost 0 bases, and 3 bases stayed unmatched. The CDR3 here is CASSHRQGPNYGYTF. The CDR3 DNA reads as TGCGCCAGCAGCCATCGACAGGGGCCTAACTATGGCTACACCTTC.

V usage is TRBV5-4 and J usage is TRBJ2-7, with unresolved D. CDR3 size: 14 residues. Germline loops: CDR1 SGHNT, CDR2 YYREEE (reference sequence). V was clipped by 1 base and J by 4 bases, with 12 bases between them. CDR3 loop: CASSLSGSGYEQYF. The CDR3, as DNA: TGTGCCAGCAGCTTGTCCGGCTCAGGATACGAGCAGTACTTC. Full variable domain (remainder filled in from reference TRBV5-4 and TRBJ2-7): ETGVTQSPTHLIKTRGQQVTLRCSSQSGHNTVSWYQQALGQGPQFIFQYYREEENGRGNFPPRFSGLQFPNYSSELNVNALELDDSALYLCASSLSGSGYEQYFGPGTRLTVT.

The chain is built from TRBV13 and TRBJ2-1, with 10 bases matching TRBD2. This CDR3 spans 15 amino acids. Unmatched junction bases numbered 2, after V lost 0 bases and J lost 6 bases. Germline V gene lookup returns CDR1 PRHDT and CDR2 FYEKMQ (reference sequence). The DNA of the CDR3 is TGTGCCAGCAGCTTAGGATCTAGCGGGGGCAATGAGCAGTTCTTC. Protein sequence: CASSLGSSGGNEQFF.

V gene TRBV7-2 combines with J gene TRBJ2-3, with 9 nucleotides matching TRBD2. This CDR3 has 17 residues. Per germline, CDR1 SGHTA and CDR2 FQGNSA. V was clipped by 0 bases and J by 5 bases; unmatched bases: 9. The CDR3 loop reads CASSLAPRGGAGDTQYF. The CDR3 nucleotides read TGTGCCAGCAGCTTAGCTCCTCGCGGGGGGGCGGGAGATACGCAGTATTTT.

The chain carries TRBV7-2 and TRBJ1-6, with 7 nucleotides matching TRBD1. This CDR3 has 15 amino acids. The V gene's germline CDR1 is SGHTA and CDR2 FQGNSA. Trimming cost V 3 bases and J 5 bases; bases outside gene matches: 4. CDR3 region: CASSFRDSDNSPLHF. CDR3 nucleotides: TGTGCCAGCAGCTTCCGGGACAGCGATAATTCACCCCTCCACTTT.

The CDR3 DNA reads as TGTGCCACCTTGGTGTTAGGAGGACCCCTCCACTTT. The encoded protein is CATLVLGGPLHF. The J gene is TRBJ1-6, the V gene TRBV28; no clear D gene. The CDR3 is made up of 12 amino acids. V was shortened by 10 bases and J by 12 bases, with 16 bases between the two germline ends. CDR1 and CDR2 (germline): MDHEN, SYDVKM.

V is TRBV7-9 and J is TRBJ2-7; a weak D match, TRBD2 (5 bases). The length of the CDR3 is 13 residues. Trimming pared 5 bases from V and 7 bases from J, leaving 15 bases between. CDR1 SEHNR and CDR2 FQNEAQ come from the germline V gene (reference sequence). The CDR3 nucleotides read TGTGCCAGCAGCCGGTCCCCGGGGTGGGAGCAGTACTTC. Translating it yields CASSRSPGWEQYF.